This T cell receptor beta chain was identified in a study of graft-versus-host responses after intestinal transplantation. Turning to the study itself: Every transplant recipient was induced with anti-thymocyte globulin, then maintained on tacrolimus and steroids for about 3 years. Study-wide findings and caveats: Declines in HvG clones occurring early post-transplant were associated with peak circulating GvH clone levels. Researchers found GvH clones in recipient marrow, and some showed up first in ileum or blood.

Germline values: CDR1 MNHNS, CDR2 SASEGT. V lost 6 bases and J lost 7, with 15 bases in between. CDR3 size: 13 residues. Concerning this clone itself: No antigen is known for it.

The protocol was immunoSEQ multiplex PCR, while the TCRdb copy is restricted to in-frame clones and leaves out a portion. The sample holds tens of thousands of clones, under 90% seen once. V usage is TRBV6-1 and J usage is TRBJ2-5, with D perhaps TRBD1 (6 bases). This sequence was found in a human donor who was the organ donor for an intestinal transplant. The sample in question was unstimulated CD4+ T cells sorted from spleen or lymph node cells, obtained before transplant. The CDR3 loop is CASSARQDVTQYF. In nucleotides, the CDR3 is TGTGCCAGCAGCGCACGACAGGATGTGACCCAGTACTTC.